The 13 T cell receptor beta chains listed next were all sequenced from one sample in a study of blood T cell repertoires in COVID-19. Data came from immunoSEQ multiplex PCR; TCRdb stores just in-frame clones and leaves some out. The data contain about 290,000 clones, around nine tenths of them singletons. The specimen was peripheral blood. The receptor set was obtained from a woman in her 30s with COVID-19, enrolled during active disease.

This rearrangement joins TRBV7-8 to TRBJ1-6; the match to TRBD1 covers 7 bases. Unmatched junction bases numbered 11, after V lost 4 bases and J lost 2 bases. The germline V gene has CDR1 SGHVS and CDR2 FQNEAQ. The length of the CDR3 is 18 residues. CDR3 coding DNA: TGTGCCAGCAGCTCAGGGGGTGCGATGGGAACCTATAATTCACCCCTCCACTTT. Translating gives CASSSGGAMGTYNSPLHF.

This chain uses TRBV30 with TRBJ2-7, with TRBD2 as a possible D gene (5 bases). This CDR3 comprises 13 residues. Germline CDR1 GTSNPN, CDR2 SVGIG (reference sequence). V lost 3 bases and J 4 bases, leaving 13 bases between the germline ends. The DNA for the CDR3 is TGTGCCTGGAGCTCGAAGAGGGCTTACGAGCAGTACTTC. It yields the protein CAWSSKRAYEQYF.

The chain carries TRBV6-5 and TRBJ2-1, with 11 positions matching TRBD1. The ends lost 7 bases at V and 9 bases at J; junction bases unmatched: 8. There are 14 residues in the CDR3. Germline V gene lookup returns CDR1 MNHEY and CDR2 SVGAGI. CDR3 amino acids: CASKGQGAASEQFF. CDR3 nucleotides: TGTGCCAGCAAAGGACAGGGGGCGGCGAGTGAGCAGTTCTTC.

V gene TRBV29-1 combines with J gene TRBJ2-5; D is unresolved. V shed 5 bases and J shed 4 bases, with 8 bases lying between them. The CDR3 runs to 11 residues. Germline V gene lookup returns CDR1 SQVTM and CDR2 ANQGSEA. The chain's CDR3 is CSVRLGETQYF. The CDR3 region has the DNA TGCAGCGTTCGACTCGGAGAGACCCAGTACTTC.

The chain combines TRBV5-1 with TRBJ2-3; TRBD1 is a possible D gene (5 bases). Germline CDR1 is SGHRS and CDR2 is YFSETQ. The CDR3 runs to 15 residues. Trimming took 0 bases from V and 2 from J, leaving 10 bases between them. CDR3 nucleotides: TGCGCCAGCAGCTTGGAGGGCAGGGTCACAGATACGCAGTATTTT. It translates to CASSLEGRVTDTQYF.

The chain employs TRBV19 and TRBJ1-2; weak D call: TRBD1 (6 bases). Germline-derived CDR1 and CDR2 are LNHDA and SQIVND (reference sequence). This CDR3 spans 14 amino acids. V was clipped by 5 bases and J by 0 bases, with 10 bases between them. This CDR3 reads CASSEGTSNYGYTF. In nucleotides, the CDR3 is TGTGCCAGTAGTGAAGGGACATCTAACTATGGCTACACCTTC.

The CDR3 spells CASSEVEGALVETGELFF. DNA for the CDR3: TGTGCCAGCAGTGAAGTAGAGGGGGCGCTTGTAGAGACCGGGGAGCTGTTTTTT. The V and J genes are TRBV6-1 and TRBJ2-2; TRBD1 aligns across 7 bases. V was clipped by 1 base and J by 5 bases; unmatched bases: 13. The CDR3 spans 18 residues. CDR1 MNHNS and CDR2 SASEGT come from the germline V gene.

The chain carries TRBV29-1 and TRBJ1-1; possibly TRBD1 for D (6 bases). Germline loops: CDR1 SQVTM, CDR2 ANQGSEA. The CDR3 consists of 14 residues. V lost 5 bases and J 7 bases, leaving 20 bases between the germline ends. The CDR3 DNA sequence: TGCAGCGTTAACGCGGGGGCCACCGGCTATGAAGCTTTCTTT. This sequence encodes CSVNAGATGYEAFF.

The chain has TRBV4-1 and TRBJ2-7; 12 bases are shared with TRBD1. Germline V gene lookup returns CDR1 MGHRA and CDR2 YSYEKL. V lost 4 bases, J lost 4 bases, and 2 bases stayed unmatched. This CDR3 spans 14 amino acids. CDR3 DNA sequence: TGCGCCAGCAGCCTGGGACAGGGGGCGTACGAGCAGTACTTC. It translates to CASSLGQGAYEQYF.

CDR3 sequence reads: CASSEGPTRGAFF. The CDR3 DNA follows: TGTGCCAGCAGTGAAGGACCGACGCGGGGGGCTTTCTTT. V is TRBV6-1 and J is TRBJ1-1, with D perhaps matching TRBD1 (5 bases). The CDR3 has 13 residues. Trimming took off 1 base at V and 11 bases at J, with 14 bases between the two ends. The germline V gene encodes CDR1 MNHNS and CDR2 SASEGT.

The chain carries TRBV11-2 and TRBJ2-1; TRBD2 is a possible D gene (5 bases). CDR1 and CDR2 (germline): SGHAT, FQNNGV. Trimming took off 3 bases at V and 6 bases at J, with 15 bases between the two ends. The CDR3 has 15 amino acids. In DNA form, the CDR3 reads TGTGCCAGCAGCTTTAGGACTCGGGCCACCAATGAGCAGTTCTTC. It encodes CASSFRTRATNEQFF.

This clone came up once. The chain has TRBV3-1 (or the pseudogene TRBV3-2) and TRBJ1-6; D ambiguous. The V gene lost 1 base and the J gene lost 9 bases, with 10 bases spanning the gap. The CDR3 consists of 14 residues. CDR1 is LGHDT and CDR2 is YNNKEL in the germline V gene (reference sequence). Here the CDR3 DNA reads TGTGCCAGCAGCCAAGGGTCGAATAGTTCACCCCTCCACTTT. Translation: CASSQGSNSSPLHF.

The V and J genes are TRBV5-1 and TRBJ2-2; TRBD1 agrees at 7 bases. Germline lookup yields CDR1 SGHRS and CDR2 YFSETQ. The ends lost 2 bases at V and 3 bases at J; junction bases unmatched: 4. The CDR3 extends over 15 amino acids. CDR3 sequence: CASSFRGSYTGELFF. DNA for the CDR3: TGCGCCAGCAGCTTCAGGGGGTCGTACACCGGGGAGCTGTTTTTT.